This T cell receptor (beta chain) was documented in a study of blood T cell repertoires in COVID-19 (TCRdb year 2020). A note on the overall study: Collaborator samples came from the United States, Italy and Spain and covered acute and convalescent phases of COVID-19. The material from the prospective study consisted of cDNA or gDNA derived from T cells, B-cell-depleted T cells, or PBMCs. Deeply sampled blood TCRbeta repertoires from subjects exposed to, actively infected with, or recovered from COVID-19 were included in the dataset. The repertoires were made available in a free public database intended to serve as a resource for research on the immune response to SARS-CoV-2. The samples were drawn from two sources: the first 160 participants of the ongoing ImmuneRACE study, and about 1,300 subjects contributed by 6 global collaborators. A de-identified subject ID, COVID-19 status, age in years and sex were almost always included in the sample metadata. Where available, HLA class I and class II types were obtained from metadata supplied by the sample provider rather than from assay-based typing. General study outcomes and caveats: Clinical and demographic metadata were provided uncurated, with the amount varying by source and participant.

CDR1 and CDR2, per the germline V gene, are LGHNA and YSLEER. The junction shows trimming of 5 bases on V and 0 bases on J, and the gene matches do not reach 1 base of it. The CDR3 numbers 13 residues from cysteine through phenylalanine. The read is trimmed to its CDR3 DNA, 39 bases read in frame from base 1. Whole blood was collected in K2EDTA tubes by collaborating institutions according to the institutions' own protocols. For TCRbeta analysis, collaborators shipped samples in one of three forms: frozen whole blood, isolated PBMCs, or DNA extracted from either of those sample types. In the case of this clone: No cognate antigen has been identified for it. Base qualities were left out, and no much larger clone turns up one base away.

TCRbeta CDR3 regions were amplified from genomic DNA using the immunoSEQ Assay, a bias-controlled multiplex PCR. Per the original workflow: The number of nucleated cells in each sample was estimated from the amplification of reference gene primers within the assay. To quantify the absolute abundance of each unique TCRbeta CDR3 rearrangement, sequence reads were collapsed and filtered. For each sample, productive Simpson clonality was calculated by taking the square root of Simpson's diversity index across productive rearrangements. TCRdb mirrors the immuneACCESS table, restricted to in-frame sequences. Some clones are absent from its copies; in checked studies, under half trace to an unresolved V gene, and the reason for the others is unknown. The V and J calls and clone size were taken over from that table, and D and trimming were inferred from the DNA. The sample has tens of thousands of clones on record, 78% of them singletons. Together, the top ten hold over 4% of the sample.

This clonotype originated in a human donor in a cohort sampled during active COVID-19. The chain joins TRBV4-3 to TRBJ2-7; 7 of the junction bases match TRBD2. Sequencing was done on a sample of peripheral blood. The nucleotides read TGCGCCAGCAGCTCGGGGGGCTCCTACGAGCAGTACTTC. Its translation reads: CASSSGGSYEQYF.